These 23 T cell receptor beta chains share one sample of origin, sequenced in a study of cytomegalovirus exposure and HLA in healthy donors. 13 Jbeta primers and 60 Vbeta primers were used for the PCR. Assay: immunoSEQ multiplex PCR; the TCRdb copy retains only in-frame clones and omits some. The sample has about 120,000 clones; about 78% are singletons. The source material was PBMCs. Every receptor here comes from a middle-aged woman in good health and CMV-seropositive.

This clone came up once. The CDR3 region is CSVAGTGNEKLFF. The CDR3 region has the DNA TGCAGCGTGGCCGGGACAGGGAATGAAAAACTGTTTTTT. The gene calls are TRBV29-1 and TRBJ1-4; TRBD1 aligns across 9 bases. The V gene end was trimmed by 6 bases and the J gene end by 5 bases; junction bases not matched to a gene: 4. The CDR3 runs to 13 residues. The germline V gene has CDR1 SQVTM and CDR2 ANQGSEA. Full variable domain (rest looked up from reference TRBV29-1 and TRBJ1-4): SAVISQKPSRDICQRGTSLTIQCQVDSQVTMMFWYRQQPGQSLTLIATANQGSEATYESGFVIDKFPISRPNLTFSTLTVSNMSPEDSSIYLCSVAGTGNEKLFFGSGTQLSVL.

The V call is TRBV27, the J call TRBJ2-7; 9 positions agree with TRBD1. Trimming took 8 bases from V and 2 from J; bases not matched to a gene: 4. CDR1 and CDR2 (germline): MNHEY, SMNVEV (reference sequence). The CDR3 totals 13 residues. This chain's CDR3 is CASGTGHTYEQYF. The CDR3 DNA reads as TGTGCCAGCGGGACAGGGCATACCTACGAGCAGTACTTC.

As DNA, the CDR3 is TGTGCCAGCACAGTGGGGGGACAGGGGAGAGGTGAGCAGTTCTTC. Translating gives CASTVGGQGRGEQFF. V gene TRBV28 combines with J gene TRBJ2-1; TRBD1 matches 10 bases. Germline V gene data show CDR1 as MDHEN and CDR2 as SYDVKM. Unmatched junction bases numbered 12, after V lost 7 bases and J lost 9 bases. CDR3 length: 15 residues.

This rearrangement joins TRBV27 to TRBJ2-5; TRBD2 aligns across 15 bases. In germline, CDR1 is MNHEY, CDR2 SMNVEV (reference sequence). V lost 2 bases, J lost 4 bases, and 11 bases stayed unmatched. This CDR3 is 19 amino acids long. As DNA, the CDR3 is TGTGCCAGCAGTTTAATTTTTCGGACTAGCGGGGGGGCTGCAGAGACCCAGTACTTC. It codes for CASSLIFRTSGGAAETQYF.

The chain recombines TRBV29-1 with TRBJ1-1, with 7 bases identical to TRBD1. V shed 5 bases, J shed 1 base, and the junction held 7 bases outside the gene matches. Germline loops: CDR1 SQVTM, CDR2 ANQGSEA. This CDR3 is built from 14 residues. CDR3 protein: CSVRIDRENTEAFF. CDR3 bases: TGCAGCGTTCGGATTGACAGGGAGAACACTGAAGCTTTCTTT.

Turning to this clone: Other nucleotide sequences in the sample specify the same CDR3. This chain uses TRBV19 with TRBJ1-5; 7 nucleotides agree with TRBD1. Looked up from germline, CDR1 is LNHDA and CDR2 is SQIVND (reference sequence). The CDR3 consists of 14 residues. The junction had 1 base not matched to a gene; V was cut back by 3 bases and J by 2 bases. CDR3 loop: CASSITGGNQPQHF. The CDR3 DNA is TGTGCCAGTAGTATCACAGGGGGCAATCAGCCCCAGCATTTT.

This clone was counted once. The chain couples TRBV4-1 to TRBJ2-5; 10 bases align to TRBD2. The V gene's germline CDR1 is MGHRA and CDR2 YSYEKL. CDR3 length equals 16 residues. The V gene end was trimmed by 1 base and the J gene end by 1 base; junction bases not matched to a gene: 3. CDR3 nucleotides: TGCGCCAGCAGCCAAGCGGAGCGGGGGGGCCAAGAGACCCAGTACTTC. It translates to CASSQAERGGQETQYF.

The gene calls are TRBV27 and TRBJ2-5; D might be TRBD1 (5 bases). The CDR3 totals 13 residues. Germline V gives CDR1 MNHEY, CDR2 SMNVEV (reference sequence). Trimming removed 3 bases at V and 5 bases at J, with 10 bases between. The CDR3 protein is CASSLGPPETQYF. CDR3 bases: TGTGCCAGCAGTTTGGGGCCCCCGGAGACCCAGTACTTC.

CDR3 sequence (DNA): TGTGCCAGCAGTTCCACCGACAAAACCATTGTCTACACCTTC. The encoded protein is CASSSTDKTIVYTF. V and J are TRBV28 and TRBJ1-2; D is uncertain. Germline CDR1 reads MDHEN; CDR2 reads SYDVKM. V lost 4 bases, J lost 10 bases, and 19 bases lay in between. The CDR3 extends over 14 amino acids.

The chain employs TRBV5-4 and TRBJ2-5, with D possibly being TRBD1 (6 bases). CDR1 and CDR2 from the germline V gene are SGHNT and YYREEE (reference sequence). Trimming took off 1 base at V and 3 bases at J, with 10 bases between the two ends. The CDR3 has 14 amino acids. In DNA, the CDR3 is TGTGCCAGCAGCTTGTCTGGGGGCAAAGAGACCCAGTACTTC. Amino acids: CASSLSGGKETQYF. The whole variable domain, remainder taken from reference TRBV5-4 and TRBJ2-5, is ETGVTQSPTHLIKTRGQQVTLRCSSQSGHNTVSWYQQALGQGPQFIFQYYREEENGRGNFPPRFSGLQFPNYSSELNVNALELDDSALYLCASSLSGGKETQYFGPGTRLLVL.

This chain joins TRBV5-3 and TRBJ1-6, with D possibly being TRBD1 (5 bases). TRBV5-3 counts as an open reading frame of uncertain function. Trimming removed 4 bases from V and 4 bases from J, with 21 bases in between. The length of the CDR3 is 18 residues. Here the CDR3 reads CARSPGDRGVSYNSPLHF. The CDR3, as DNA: TGTGCCAGAAGCCCGGGGGACCGAGGGGTCTCTTATAATTCACCCCTCCACTTT.

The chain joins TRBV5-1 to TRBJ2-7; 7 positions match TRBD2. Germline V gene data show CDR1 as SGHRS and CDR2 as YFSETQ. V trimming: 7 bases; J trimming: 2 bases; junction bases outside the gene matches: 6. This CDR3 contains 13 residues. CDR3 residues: CASGAGVPYEQYF. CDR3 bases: TGCGCCAGCGGGGCGGGGGTCCCCTACGAGCAGTACTTC.

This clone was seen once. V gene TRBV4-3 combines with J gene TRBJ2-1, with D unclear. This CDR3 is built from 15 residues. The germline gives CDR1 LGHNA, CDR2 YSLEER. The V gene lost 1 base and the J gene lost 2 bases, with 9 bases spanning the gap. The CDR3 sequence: CASSQAVYTYNEQFF. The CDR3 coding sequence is TGCGCCAGCAGCCAAGCCGTATATACCTACAATGAGCAGTTCTTC.

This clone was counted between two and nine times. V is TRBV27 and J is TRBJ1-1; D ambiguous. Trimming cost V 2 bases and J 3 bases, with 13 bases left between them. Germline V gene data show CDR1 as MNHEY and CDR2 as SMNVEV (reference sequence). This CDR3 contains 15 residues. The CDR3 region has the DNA TGTGCCAGCAGTTTAGGGAGGGCTGTTGACACTGAAGCTTTCTTT. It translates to CASSLGRAVDTEAFF.

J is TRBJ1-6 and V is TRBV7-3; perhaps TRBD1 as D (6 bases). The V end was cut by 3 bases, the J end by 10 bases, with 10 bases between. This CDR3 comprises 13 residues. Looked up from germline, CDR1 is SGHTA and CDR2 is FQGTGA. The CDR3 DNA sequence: TGTGCCAGCAGCTTCGGACAGCGCTCACCCCTCCACTTT. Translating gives CASSFGQRSPLHF. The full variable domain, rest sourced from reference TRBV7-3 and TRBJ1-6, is GAGVSQTPSNKVTEKGKYVELRCDPISGHTALYWYRQSLGQGPEFLIYFQGTGAADDSGLPNDRFFAVRPEGSVSTLKIQRTERGDSAVYLCASSFGQRSPLHFGNGTRLTVT.

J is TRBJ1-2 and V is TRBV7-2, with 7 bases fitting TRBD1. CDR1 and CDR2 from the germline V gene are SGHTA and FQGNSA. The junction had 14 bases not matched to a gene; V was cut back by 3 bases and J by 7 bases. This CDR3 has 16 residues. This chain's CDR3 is CASSLDPTGLGGGYTF. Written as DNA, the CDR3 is TGTGCCAGCAGCTTGGACCCGACAGGGCTGGGTGGTGGCTACACCTTC.

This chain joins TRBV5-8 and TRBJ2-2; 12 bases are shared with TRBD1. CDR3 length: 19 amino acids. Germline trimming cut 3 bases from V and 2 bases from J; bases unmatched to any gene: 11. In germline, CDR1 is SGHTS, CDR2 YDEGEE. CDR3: CASSWRIGTGGPNTGELFF. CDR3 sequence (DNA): TGTGCCAGCAGCTGGAGAATAGGGACAGGGGGCCCCAACACCGGGGAGCTGTTTTTT.

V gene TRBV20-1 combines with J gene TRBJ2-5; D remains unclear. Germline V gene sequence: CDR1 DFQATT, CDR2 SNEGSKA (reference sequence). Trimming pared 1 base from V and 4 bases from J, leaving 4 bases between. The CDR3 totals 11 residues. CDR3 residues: CSARVGETQYF. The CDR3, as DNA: TGCAGTGCTAGAGTCGGAGAGACCCAGTACTTC.

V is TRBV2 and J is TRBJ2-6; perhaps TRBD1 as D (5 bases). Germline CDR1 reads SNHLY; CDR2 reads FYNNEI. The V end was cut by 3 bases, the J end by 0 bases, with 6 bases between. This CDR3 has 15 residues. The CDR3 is CASSETDSGANVLTF. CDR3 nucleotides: TGTGCCAGCAGTGAGACAGACTCTGGGGCCAACGTCCTGACTTTC.

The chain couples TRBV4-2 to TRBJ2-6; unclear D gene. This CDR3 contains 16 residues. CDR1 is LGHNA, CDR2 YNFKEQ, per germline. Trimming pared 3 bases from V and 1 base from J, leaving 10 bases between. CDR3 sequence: CASSHQEVSGANVLTF. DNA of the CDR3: TGTGCCAGCAGCCACCAAGAGGTATCTGGGGCCAACGTCCTGACTTTC.

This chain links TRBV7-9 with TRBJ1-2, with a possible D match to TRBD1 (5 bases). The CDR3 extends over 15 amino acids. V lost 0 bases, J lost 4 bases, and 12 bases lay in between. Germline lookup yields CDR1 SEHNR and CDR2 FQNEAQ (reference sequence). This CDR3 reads CASSLARVPLYGYTF. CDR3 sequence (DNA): TGTGCCAGCAGCTTAGCCAGGGTTCCCCTCTATGGCTACACCTTC.

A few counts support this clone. CDR3 DNA: TGCGCCAGCCGACCCGGGACAGGGAGTACTGAAGCTTTCTTT. Protein sequence: CASRPGTGSTEAFF. The chain couples TRBV5-1 to TRBJ1-1; 9 bases line up with TRBD1. The trim removed 7 bases at V and 5 bases at J, leaving 9 bases unmatched. The CDR3 loop spans 14 amino acids. The V gene's germline CDR1 is SGHRS and CDR2 YFSETQ.

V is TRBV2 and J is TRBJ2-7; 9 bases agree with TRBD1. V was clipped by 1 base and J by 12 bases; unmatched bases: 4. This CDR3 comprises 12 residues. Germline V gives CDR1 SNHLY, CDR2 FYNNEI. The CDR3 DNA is TGTGCCAGCAGTGAAGGGGACAGGGTTCGGTACTTC. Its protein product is CASSEGDRVRYF.